The subject of this entry is one T cell receptor beta chain. Antigen specificity is unknown. CDR1 and CDR2 from the germline V gene are SNHLY and FYNNEI. This CDR3 is 16 amino acids long. Trimming took 5 bases from V and 5 from J; bases not matched to a gene: 6. This record belongs to a study of shared clonotypes between healthy human individuals. Generated by immunoSEQ multiplex PCR, the TCRdb table keeps only in-frame clones and is missing some. Of some 580,000 clones listed, about 97% are singletons. Study-level findings and limits: Even with large depth, rarefaction showed that sorted-subset sequencing was incomplete.

J is TRBJ2-3 and V is TRBV2; 14 bases are shared with TRBD2. Sequencing was carried out using naive CD4+ T cells sorted from blood. Subset in this sample: CD45RA+ positively selected. The TCR comes from a woman in her 30s in good health. In DNA form, the CDR3 reads TGTGCCAGCAGTATGACTAGCGGGAGGGTAAGAGATACGCAGTATTTT. Translated, it gives CASSMTSGRVRDTQYF.